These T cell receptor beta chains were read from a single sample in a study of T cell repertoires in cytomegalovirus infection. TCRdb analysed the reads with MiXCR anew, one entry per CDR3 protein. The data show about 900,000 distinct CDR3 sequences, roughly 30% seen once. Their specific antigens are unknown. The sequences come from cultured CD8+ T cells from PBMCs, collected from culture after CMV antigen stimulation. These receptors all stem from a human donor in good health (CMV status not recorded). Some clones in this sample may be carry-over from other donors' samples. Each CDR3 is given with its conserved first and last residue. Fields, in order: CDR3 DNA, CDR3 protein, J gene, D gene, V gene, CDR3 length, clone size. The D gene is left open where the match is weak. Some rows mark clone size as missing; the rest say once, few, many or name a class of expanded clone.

cdr3_nt: TGTGCCAGCAGTTTAGGTCCAGGGCCCCACTTC; cdr3_aa: CASSLGPGPHF; j_call: TRBJ1-2; d_call: .; v_call: TRBV12-3/TRBV12-4; cdr3_length: 11; clone_size: few
cdr3_nt: TGCGCCAGCAGCTTAGGGCGGGGCAGGTTCATCGATACGCAGTATTTT; cdr3_aa: CASSLGRGRFIDTQYF; j_call: TRBJ2-3; d_call: .; v_call: TRBV5-1; cdr3_length: 16; clone_size: few
cdr3_nt: TGTGCCAGCAGCTTCCCACAGGGCCATTCACCCCTCCACTTT; cdr3_aa: CASSFPQGHSPLHF; j_call: TRBJ1-6; d_call: .; v_call: TRBV5-5; cdr3_length: 14; clone_size: many
cdr3_nt: TGTGCCAGCAGCTTAAATAGCAATCAGCCCCAGCATTTT; cdr3_aa: CASSLNSNQPQHF; j_call: TRBJ1-5; d_call: .; v_call: TRBV7-2; cdr3_length: 13; clone_size: many
cdr3_nt: TGCAGTGCTAGAGCTTCCTCCCTAGCGGGGGTCGCCGGGGAGCTGTTTTTT; cdr3_aa: CSARASSLAGVAGELFF; j_call: TRBJ2-2; d_call: TRBD2; v_call: TRBV20-1; cdr3_length: 17; clone_size: .
cdr3_nt: TGTGCCAGCAGCTTAACAGCAAGTCCCTCAGATACGCAGTATTTT; cdr3_aa: CASSLTASPSDTQYF; j_call: TRBJ2-3; d_call: .; v_call: TRBV11-2; cdr3_length: 15; clone_size: few
cdr3_nt: TGTGCCAGCACCAATCAGGGAAGGGAAGGAGAGACCCAGTACTTC; cdr3_aa: CASTNQGREGETQYF; j_call: TRBJ2-5; d_call: .; v_call: TRBV6-5; cdr3_length: 15; clone_size: few
cdr3_nt: TGTGCCACCAGCAGAGTGAACACTGAAGCTTTCTTT; cdr3_aa: CATSRVNTEAFF; j_call: TRBJ1-1; d_call: .; v_call: TRBV15; cdr3_length: 12; clone_size: .
cdr3_nt: TGTGCCAGCAGCTTAGAAACCGGGACAGCTGACTACGAGCAGTACTTC; cdr3_aa: CASSLETGTADYEQYF; j_call: TRBJ2-7; d_call: TRBD1; v_call: TRBV5-4; cdr3_length: 16; clone_size: .
cdr3_nt: TGTGTCAGCAGAGGAACCGGGGAGCTGTTTTTT; cdr3_aa: CVSRGTGELFF; j_call: TRBJ2-2; d_call: .; v_call: TRBV28; cdr3_length: 11; clone_size: .
cdr3_nt: TGTGCTAGTGGTTTGGTCGACGGGTACGGAAACACCATATATTTT; cdr3_aa: CASGLVDGYGNTIYF; j_call: TRBJ1-3; d_call: .; v_call: TRBV12-5; cdr3_length: 15; clone_size: .
cdr3_nt: TGTGCCAGCAGCCAGAGGGGACAGGATAATGAAAAACTGTTTTTT; cdr3_aa: CASSQRGQDNEKLFF; j_call: TRBJ1-4; d_call: TRBD1; v_call: TRBV7-9; cdr3_length: 15; clone_size: few
cdr3_nt: TGTGCCAGCAGTTACTCGAATTTAGGCGGGAACACTGAAGCTTTCTTT; cdr3_aa: CASSYSNLGGNTEAFF; j_call: TRBJ1-1; d_call: .; v_call: TRBV6-5; cdr3_length: 16; clone_size: few
cdr3_nt: TGTGCCAGCAGTTACGTACCGTTCGATGAAAAACTGTTTTTT; cdr3_aa: CASSYVPFDEKLFF; j_call: TRBJ1-4; d_call: .; v_call: TRBV6-5; cdr3_length: 14; clone_size: .
cdr3_nt: TGTGCCAGCTACGATCATGAAAACATTCAGTACTTC; cdr3_aa: CASYDHENIQYF; j_call: TRBJ2-4; d_call: .; v_call: TRBV18; cdr3_length: 12; clone_size: .
cdr3_nt: TGTGCCAGCAGCTTAGTGGGGGGGGTGAGAGAGACCCAGTACTTC; cdr3_aa: CASSLVGGVRETQYF; j_call: TRBJ2-5; d_call: TRBD2; v_call: TRBV7-6; cdr3_length: 15; clone_size: .
cdr3_nt: TGCGCCAGCACTCCGGGACAAACTAACTATGGCTACACCTTC; cdr3_aa: CASTPGQTNYGYTF; j_call: TRBJ1-2; d_call: .; v_call: TRBV5-1; cdr3_length: 14; clone_size: few
cdr3_nt: TGTGCCAGCAGCTTACCTCGGGGACCTCTCTACGAGCAGTACTTC; cdr3_aa: CASSLPRGPLYEQYF; j_call: TRBJ2-7; d_call: .; v_call: TRBV7-8; cdr3_length: 15; clone_size: many
cdr3_nt: TGTGCCAGCAGTTCCCAGGGAGGGGTCAATGAGCAGTTCTTC; cdr3_aa: CASSSQGGVNEQFF; j_call: TRBJ2-1; d_call: TRBD2; v_call: TRBV6-6; cdr3_length: 14; clone_size: .
cdr3_nt: TGTGCCTCCGTGTCGGGACAGGGCGACTACGAGCAGTACTTC; cdr3_aa: CASVSGQGDYEQYF; j_call: TRBJ2-7; d_call: TRBD1; v_call: TRBV2; cdr3_length: 14; clone_size: .
cdr3_nt: TGTGCCAGCAGCGCCCACCCCGGGGGCGGAGAATATGGCTACACCTTC; cdr3_aa: CASSAHPGGGEYGYTF; j_call: TRBJ1-2; d_call: .; v_call: TRBV9; cdr3_length: 16; clone_size: .
cdr3_nt: TGTGCCAGCAGCTTAGGGGGACCGCGGGTCCACGAGCAGTACTTC; cdr3_aa: CASSLGGPRVHEQYF; j_call: TRBJ2-7; d_call: .; v_call: TRBV13; cdr3_length: 15; clone_size: .
cdr3_nt: TGTGCCAGCAGCCCTCCCCCCCGCTACACGGGGGAAAAACTGTTTTTT; cdr3_aa: CASSPPPRYTGEKLFF; j_call: TRBJ1-4; d_call: .; v_call: TRBV7-8; cdr3_length: 16; clone_size: few
cdr3_nt: TGTGCCAGCAGCTTGAGCCGGGACAGGCTCGATGGCTACACCTTC; cdr3_aa: CASSLSRDRLDGYTF; j_call: TRBJ1-2; d_call: TRBD1; v_call: TRBV7-9; cdr3_length: 15; clone_size: few
cdr3_nt: TGTGCCACCCAGGACTTCATGAACACTGAAGCTTTCTTT; cdr3_aa: CATQDFMNTEAFF; j_call: TRBJ1-1; d_call: .; v_call: TRBV19; cdr3_length: 13; clone_size: .
cdr3_nt: TGCGCCAGCAGCGTAAGGACAGGGGCGCGGGAGCAGTACTTC; cdr3_aa: CASSVRTGAREQYF; j_call: TRBJ2-7; d_call: TRBD1; v_call: TRBV5-1; cdr3_length: 14; clone_size: .
cdr3_nt: TGTGCCAGCAGCTTAGGACTGAGACAGGGTGTAACCGGGGAGCTGTTTTTT; cdr3_aa: CASSLGLRQGVTGELFF; j_call: TRBJ2-2; d_call: TRBD1; v_call: TRBV7-9; cdr3_length: 17; clone_size: few
cdr3_nt: TGTGCCAGCAGTTTATCGGGACAGGGGAGCGAGCAGTACTTC; cdr3_aa: CASSLSGQGSEQYF; j_call: TRBJ2-7; d_call: TRBD1; v_call: TRBV27; cdr3_length: 14; clone_size: .
cdr3_nt: TGTGCCAGCAGCTCGACTAGCGGGGGGGCCGAAGAGACCCAGTACTTC; cdr3_aa: CASSSTSGGAEETQYF; j_call: TRBJ2-5; d_call: TRBD2; v_call: TRBV7-2; cdr3_length: 16; clone_size: many
cdr3_nt: TGTGCCAGCACCCCGGACATTTCCTACAATGAGCAGTTCTTC; cdr3_aa: CASTPDISYNEQFF; j_call: TRBJ2-1; d_call: .; v_call: TRBV6-1; cdr3_length: 14; clone_size: .
cdr3_nt: TGTGCCAGTCAACCGTCGGTTGGGGCCAACGTCCTGACTTTC; cdr3_aa: CASQPSVGANVLTF; j_call: TRBJ2-6; d_call: .; v_call: TRBV19; cdr3_length: 14; clone_size: once
cdr3_nt: TGTGCCAGCAGCTTGTGGAGGGACAATCAGCCCCAGCATTTT; cdr3_aa: CASSLWRDNQPQHF; j_call: TRBJ1-5; d_call: .; v_call: TRBV5-8; cdr3_length: 14; clone_size: .
cdr3_nt: TGTGCCAGCAGCTGGGGTAGCGGGGTATCTTACAATGAGCAGTTCTTC; cdr3_aa: CASSWGSGVSYNEQFF; j_call: TRBJ2-1; d_call: TRBD2; v_call: TRBV5-6; cdr3_length: 16; clone_size: .
cdr3_nt: TGTGCCAGCAGTGCCGGACAGGGTGGAAACACCATATATTTT; cdr3_aa: CASSAGQGGNTIYF; j_call: TRBJ1-3; d_call: TRBD1; v_call: TRBV12-3/TRBV12-4; cdr3_length: 14; clone_size: few
cdr3_nt: TGTGCCAGCAGCCCGAGACAGGGGGGTGGAAAAACTGAAGCTTTCTTT; cdr3_aa: CASSPRQGGGKTEAFF; j_call: TRBJ1-1; d_call: TRBD1; v_call: TRBV7-8; cdr3_length: 16; clone_size: .
cdr3_nt: TGTGCCAGCAGTTACTCAGAGGCGGCTAGCGGGGTGGTGCTAGTCGATGAGCAGTTCTTC; cdr3_aa: CASSYSEAASGVVLVDEQFF; j_call: TRBJ2-1; d_call: TRBD2; v_call: TRBV6-2/TRBV6-3; cdr3_length: 20; clone_size: .
cdr3_nt: TGTGCCAGCAGTTACGCCGGGGCAACTAATGAAAAACTGTTTTTT; cdr3_aa: CASSYAGATNEKLFF; j_call: TRBJ1-4; d_call: .; v_call: TRBV6-2/TRBV6-3; cdr3_length: 15; clone_size: many
cdr3_nt: TGTGCCAGTCAGCGGGGGGGCCCAGAGACCCAGTACTTC; cdr3_aa: CASQRGGPETQYF; j_call: TRBJ2-5; d_call: TRBD2; v_call: TRBV7-9; cdr3_length: 13; clone_size: .
cdr3_nt: TGTGCCAGCAGTTGGGGGACGAGTGGAAACACCATATATTTT; cdr3_aa: CASSWGTSGNTIYF; j_call: TRBJ1-3; d_call: .; v_call: TRBV12-3/TRBV12-4; cdr3_length: 14; clone_size: .
cdr3_nt: TGTGCCAGCAGAGTTATTCCGGGACTAGCGGGGGGAAGTCATGAGCAGTTCTTC; cdr3_aa: CASRVIPGLAGGSHEQFF; j_call: TRBJ2-1; d_call: TRBD2; v_call: TRBV7-9; cdr3_length: 18; clone_size: few
cdr3_nt: TGCGCCAGCAGCCAATCCGGGGGAGATACGCAGTATTTT; cdr3_aa: CASSQSGGDTQYF; j_call: TRBJ2-3; d_call: .; v_call: TRBV5-1; cdr3_length: 13; clone_size: .
cdr3_nt: TGTGCCAGCAGAATCCATTCCGGGACTAACACCGGGGAGCTGTTTTTT; cdr3_aa: CASRIHSGTNTGELFF; j_call: TRBJ2-2; d_call: .; v_call: TRBV28; cdr3_length: 16; clone_size: .
cdr3_nt: TGTGCCAGCAGCTTCTCTAGGGGGGGCCCCGGGGAGCTGTTTTTT; cdr3_aa: CASSFSRGGPGELFF; j_call: TRBJ2-2; d_call: .; v_call: TRBV5-4; cdr3_length: 15; clone_size: few
cdr3_nt: TGTGCCATCAGTACCGAGGGGGCTAGTTTGCGAGAGACCCAGTACTTC; cdr3_aa: CAISTEGASLRETQYF; j_call: TRBJ2-5; d_call: TRBD1; v_call: TRBV10-3; cdr3_length: 16; clone_size: .